This entry concerns a single TCR beta chain. This specimen belongs to a study of blood T cell repertoires in COVID-19. For the study at large: Acute-phase and convalescent COVID-19 samples originated in the United States, Italy and Spain. PBMCs, B-cell-depleted T cells, or T cells provided the cDNA or gDNA that made up the material.

Original analysis: Estimates of nucleated cell counts were drawn from the amplification of reference gene primers. TCRdb's table, derived via immunoSEQ multiplex PCR, lists solely in-frame clones and lacks some. V, J and clone size are taken as reported in that table, and D and trimming were inferred from the DNA itself. The data contain around 68,000 clones, around 82% of them seen just once; the ten biggest clones take up about 15%. The germline V and J ends were trimmed by 5 bases and 10 bases, with 17 bases remaining between them. CDR1 is GTSNPN, CDR2 SVGIG, per germline (reference sequence). The CDR3 has 12 residues.

The sequencing sample was made of peripheral blood. The TCR comes from a man aged 80 or over with active COVID-19. The chain combines TRBV30 with TRBJ1-2, with a tentative D call TRBD1 (5 bases). CDR3 sequence (DNA): TGTGCCTGGCGGTCCCAGGGCCTCGACTACACCTTC. It is translated as CAWRSQGLDYTF.